The 3 T cell receptor beta chains given below trace back to one sample, sequenced in a study of T cell responses to AZD1222 COVID-19 vaccine. Only in-frame clones appear in the TCRdb table, and some are missing; sequencing was by immunoSEQ multiplex PCR. The sample lists 120,000 to 150,000 clones; 70% to 90% were seen once. Sequencing used peripheral blood, obtained on day 0 of AZD1222 vaccination. Receptors were obtained from an adult in good health.

This clone was picked up one time. The J gene is TRBJ2-1, the V gene TRBV12-1; TRBD2, as called in the table, went unchecked against the DNA. TRBV12-1 is flagged as a pseudogene. This CDR3 spans 17 amino acids. CDR3 amino acids: CASSSHTGTSTYNEQFF. The CDR3 DNA reads as TGTGCCAGCAGCTCACATACCGGGACTAGCACCTACAATGAGCAGTTCTTC.

This clone was counted between two and nine times. The chain uses TRBV5-1 and TRBJ1-5; 8 positions match TRBD1. Losses at the gene ends were 1 base for V and 1 base for J; bases not matched to a gene: 7. Germline V gene lookup returns CDR1 SGHRS and CDR2 YFSETQ. The CDR3 consists of 17 residues. The CDR3 DNA reads TGCGCCAGCAGCTTGCTAGGACAGGGCCTAAGCAATCAGCCCCAGCATTTT. It specifies CASSLLGQGLSNQPQHF. The entire variable domain, with the rest obtained from reference TRBV5-1 and TRBJ1-5, is as follows: KAGVTQTPRYLIKTRGQQVTLSCSPISGHRSVSWYQQTPGQGLQFLFEYFSETQRNKGNFPGRFSGRQFSNSRSEMNVSTLELGDSALYLCASSLLGQGLSNQPQHFGDGTRLSIL.

CDR3 DNA sequence: TGTGCCAGCAGCTTAGCGAGTTGGGCCACGCAGCCGAGCAATGAGCAGTTCTTC. This codes for CASSLASWATQPSNEQFF. The gene calls are TRBV7-9 and TRBJ2-1; D is unresolved. The CDR3 length is 18 residues. Germline-derived CDR1 and CDR2 are SEHNR and FQNEAQ (reference sequence). Between the trimmed V and J ends, which lost 0 bases and 6 bases, there was a span of 21 bases. Looking up the rest from reference TRBV7-9 and TRBJ2-1 gives the full variable domain: DTGVSQNPRHKITKRGQNVTFRCDPISEHNRLYWYRQTLGQGPEFLTYFQNEAQLEKSRLLSDRFSAERPKGSFSTLEIQRTEQGDSAMYLCASSLASWATQPSNEQFFGPGTRLTVL.